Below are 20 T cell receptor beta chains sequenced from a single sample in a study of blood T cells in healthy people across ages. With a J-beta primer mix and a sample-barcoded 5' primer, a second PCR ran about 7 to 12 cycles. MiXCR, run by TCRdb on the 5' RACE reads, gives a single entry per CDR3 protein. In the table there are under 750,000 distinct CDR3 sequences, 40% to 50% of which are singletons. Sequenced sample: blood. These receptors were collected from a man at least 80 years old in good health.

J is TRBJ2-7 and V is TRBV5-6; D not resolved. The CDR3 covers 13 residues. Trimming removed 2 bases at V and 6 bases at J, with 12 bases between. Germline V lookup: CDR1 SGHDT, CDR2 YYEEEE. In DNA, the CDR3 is TGTGCCAGCAGCTTAGGAGATCCCTCCGAGCAGTACTTC. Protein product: CASSLGDPSEQYF.

CDR3 residues: CASSGRGGLLSDEQYF. The CDR3 coding sequence is TGTGCCAGCAGCGGTCGGGGGGGACTTCTCTCGGACGAGCAGTACTTC. This sequence joins TRBV9 and TRBJ2-5; TRBD2 agrees at 8 bases. The DNA end is a closer match to TRBJ2-7, so the J assignment may be wrong. CDR1 is SGDLS and CDR2 is YYNGEE in the germline V gene. The CDR3 extends over 16 amino acids.

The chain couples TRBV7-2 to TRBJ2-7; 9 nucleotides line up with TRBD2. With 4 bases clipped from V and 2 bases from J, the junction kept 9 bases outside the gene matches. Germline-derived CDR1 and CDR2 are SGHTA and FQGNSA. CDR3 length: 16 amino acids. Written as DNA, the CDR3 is TGTGCCAGCAGCTCCATAGCGGGAGAAGTCCCCTACGAGCAGTACTTC. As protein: CASSSIAGEVPYEQYF.

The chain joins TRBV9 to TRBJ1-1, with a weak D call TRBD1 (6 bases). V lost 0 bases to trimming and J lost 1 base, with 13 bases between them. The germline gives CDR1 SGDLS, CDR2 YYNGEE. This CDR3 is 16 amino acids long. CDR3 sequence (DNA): TGTGCCAGCAGCGTAGGGGGGCATGGGAGGAACACTGAAGCTTTCTTT. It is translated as CASSVGGHGRNTEAFF.

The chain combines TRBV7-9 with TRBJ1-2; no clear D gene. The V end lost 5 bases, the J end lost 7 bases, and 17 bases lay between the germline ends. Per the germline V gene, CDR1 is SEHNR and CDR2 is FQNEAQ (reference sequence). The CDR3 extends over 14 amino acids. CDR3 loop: CASSPNVRWAGYTF. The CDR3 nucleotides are TGTGCCAGCAGCCCAAATGTCCGCTGGGCTGGCTACACCTTC. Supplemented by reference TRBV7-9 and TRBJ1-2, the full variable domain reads DTGVSQNPRHKITKRGQNVTFRCDPISEHNRLYWYRQTLGQGPEFLTYFQNEAQLEKSRLLSDRFSAERPKGSFSTLEIQRTEQGDSAMYLCASSPNVRWAGYTFGSGTRLTVV.

Here the CDR3 DNA reads TGCAGTGCTACAGGACAGGCAACAACTAATGAAAAACTGTTTTTT. It yields the protein CSATGQATTNEKLFF. This chain connects TRBV20-1 to TRBJ1-4; 7 bases line up with TRBD1. Germline-derived CDR1 and CDR2 are DFQATT and SNEGSKA (reference sequence). This CDR3 has 15 residues. Trimming removed 4 bases from V and 0 bases from J; junction bases left unmatched: 5.

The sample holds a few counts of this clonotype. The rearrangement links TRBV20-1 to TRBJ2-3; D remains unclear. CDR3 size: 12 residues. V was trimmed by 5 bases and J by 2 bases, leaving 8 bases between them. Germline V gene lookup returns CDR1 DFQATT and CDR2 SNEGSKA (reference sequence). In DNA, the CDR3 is TGCAGTGCTCTCTACTTCACAGATACGCAGTATTTT. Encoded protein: CSALYFTDTQYF.

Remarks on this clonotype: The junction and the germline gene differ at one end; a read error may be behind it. The CDR3 DNA reads TGCAGCGTTCGCGGGAGTCACCCCGTCACAGATGCGCAGTATTTT. It specifies CSVRGSHPVTDAQYF. The chain carries TRBV29-1 and TRBJ2-3; 7 nucleotides line up with TRBD2. Germline lookup yields CDR1 SQVTM and CDR2 ANQGSEA. This CDR3 has 15 amino acids.

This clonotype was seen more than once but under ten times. The CDR3 nucleotides are TGCGCCAGCAGTGATGGCGGGGGGACAGATACGCAGTATTTT. It specifies CASSDGGGTDTQYF. The V call is TRBV10-1, the J call TRBJ2-3; 8 nucleotides line up with TRBD2. The CDR3 consists of 14 residues. Germline CDR1 and CDR2: WNHNN and SYGVQD (reference sequence). The V segment lost 3 bases and the J segment 3 bases; nucleotides outside the gene matches: 2.

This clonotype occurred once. CDR3 bases: TGCGCCAGCAGCCAAGAAAGAGTTACGGTGCAGTACTTC. Amino acids: CASSQERVTVQYF. V is TRBV4-3 and J is TRBJ2-5; D ambiguous. CDR1 is LGHNA, CDR2 YSLEER, per germline. This CDR3 has 13 residues. Trimming pared 0 bases from V and 11 bases from J, leaving 13 bases between.

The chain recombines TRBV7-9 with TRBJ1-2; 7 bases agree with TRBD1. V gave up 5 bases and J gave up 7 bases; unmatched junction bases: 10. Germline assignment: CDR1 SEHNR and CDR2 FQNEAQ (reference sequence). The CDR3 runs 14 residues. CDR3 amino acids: CASSNGQAPAGYTF. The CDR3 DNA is TGTGCCAGCAGCAACGGACAGGCGCCGGCTGGCTACACCTTC.

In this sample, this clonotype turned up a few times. CDR3: CASSQVVGAYEQYF. As DNA, the CDR3 is TGTGCCAGCAGCCAAGTGGTCGGGGCCTACGAGCAGTACTTC. The chain recombines TRBV14 with TRBJ2-5; a weak D match, TRBD2 (5 bases). The closer fit of TRBJ2-7 to the DNA end suggests the J call may be wrong. Germline V CDR1 and CDR2: SGHDN, FVKESK. There are 14 residues in the CDR3.

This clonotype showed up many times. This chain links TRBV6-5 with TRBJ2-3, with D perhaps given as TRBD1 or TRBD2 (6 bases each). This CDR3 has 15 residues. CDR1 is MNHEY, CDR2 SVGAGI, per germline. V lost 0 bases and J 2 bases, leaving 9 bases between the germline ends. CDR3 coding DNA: TGTGCCAGCAGTTACTCGGGGGGCCTCACAGATACGCAGTATTTT. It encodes CASSYSGGLTDTQYF.

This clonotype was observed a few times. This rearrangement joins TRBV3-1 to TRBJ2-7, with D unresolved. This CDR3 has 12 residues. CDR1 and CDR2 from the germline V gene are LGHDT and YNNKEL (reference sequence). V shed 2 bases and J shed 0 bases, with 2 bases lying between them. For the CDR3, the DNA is TGTGCCAGCAGCCAACGCTCCTACGAGCAGTACTTC. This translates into CASSQRSYEQYF.

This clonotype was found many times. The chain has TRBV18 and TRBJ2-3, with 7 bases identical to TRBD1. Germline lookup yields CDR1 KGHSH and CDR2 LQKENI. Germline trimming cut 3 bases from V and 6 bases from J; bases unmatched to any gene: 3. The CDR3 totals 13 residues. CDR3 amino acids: CASSPDREDTQYF. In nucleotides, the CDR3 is TGTGCCAGCTCACCTGACAGGGAGGATACGCAGTATTTT.

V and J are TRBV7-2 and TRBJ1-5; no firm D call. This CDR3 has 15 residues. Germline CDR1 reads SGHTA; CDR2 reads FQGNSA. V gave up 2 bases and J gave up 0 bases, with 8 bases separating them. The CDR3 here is CASSLQSYSNQPQHF. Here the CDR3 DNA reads TGTGCCAGCAGCTTACAGTCGTATAGCAATCAGCCCCAGCATTTT.

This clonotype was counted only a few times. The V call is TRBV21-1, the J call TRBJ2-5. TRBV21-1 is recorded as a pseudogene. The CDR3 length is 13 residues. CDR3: CASRRKLRETQYF. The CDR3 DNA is TGTGCCAGCAGGCGGAAACTCAGAGAGACCCAGTACTTC.

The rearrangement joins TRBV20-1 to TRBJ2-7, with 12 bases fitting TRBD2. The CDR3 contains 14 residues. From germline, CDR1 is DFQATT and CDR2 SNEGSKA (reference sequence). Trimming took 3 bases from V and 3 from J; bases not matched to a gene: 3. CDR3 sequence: CSARGGLAGYEQYF. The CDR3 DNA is TGCAGTGCTAGGGGGGGACTAGCGGGCTACGAGCAGTACTTC.

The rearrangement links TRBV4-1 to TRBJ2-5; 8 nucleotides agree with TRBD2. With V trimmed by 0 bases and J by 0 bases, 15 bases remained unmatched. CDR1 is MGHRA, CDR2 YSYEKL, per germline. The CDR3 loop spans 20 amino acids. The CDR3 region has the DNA TGCGCCAGCAGCCAAGAGGGCGTGGTGGATAAAGCGGGGGACCAAGAGACCCAGTACTTC. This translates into CASSQEGVVDKAGDQETQYF.

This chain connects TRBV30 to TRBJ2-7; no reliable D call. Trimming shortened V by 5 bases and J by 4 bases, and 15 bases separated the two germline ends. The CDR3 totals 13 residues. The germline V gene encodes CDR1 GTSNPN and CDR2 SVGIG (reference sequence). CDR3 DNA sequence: TGTGCCTGGGGTGCAGAGCCTTTTTACGAGCAGTACTTC. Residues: CAWGAEPFYEQYF.